The next 25 T cell receptor beta chains were all read from a single sample in a study of regulatory T cells in long-lasting Graves disease. Library construction for TCR beta used iRepertoire HTBI primers and Arm-PCR of CDR3 regions. One entry per CDR3 protein results from TCRdb running MiXCR on the multiplex PCR reads. The data show a few hundred thousand distinct CDR3 sequences, with over 20% seen just once and around 15% held by the top ten. This sample's time point: persistent/refractory GD, antithyroid drugs over 5 years with positive TRAb. From RNA extracted from PBMCs, the TCR library was made. Sequences were derived from peripheral blood mononuclear cells (PBMCs), sampled when the disease was refractory, from a patient treated with antithyroid drugs. These receptors were obtained from a female donor with Graves disease.

This clonotype was seen many times. V gene TRBV6-1 combines with J gene TRBJ2-7; D perhaps matches TRBD1 (5 bases). CDR1 MNHNS and CDR2 SASEGT come from the germline V gene. The CDR3 totals 16 residues. The germline V and J ends were trimmed by 6 bases and 0 bases, with 18 bases remaining between them. The CDR3 region is CASSPLGAMSSYEQYF. The DNA for the CDR3 is TGTGCCAGCAGCCCCCTTGGGGCGATGAGCTCCTACGAGCAGTACTTC.

This rearrangement joins TRBV19 to TRBJ2-7; 12 nucleotides agree with TRBD2. This CDR3 spans 16 amino acids. The germline gives CDR1 LNHDA, CDR2 SQIVND (reference sequence). V lost 4 bases, J lost 6 bases, and 10 bases stayed unmatched. For the CDR3, the DNA is TGTGCCAGTAGTACGGAATGGACTAGCGGGATGGGCGAGCAGTACTTC. This gives the protein CASSTEWTSGMGEQYF.

For this clonotype: One end of the junction is discordant with germline, which a read error may explain. This CDR3 reads CASSLGAPSYKQYF. The CDR3 DNA is TGCGCCAGCAGCTTGGGGGCACCGTCCTACAAGCAGTACTTC. J is TRBJ2-7 and V is TRBV5-1; D call uncertain. Germline loops: CDR1 SGHRS, CDR2 YFSETQ. The CDR3 covers 14 residues.

V is TRBV25-1 and J is TRBJ2-7, with a possible D match to TRBD2 (6 bases). Between the trimmed V and J ends, which lost 4 bases and 4 bases, there was a span of 14 bases. The germline gives CDR1 MGHDK, CDR2 SYGVNS. The CDR3 runs to 14 residues. The CDR3 sequence is CASSGPGGAYEQYF. CDR3 nucleotide sequence: TGTGCCAGCAGTGGTCCTGGCGGGGCTTACGAGCAGTACTTC.

The chain couples TRBV20-1 to TRBJ1-1, with 8 bases lining up with TRBD1. J lost 4 bases, V lost 1 base, and 8 bases had no gene match. The CDR3 spans 15 residues. Germline V gene data show CDR1 as DFQATT and CDR2 as SNEGSKA (reference sequence). CDR3 amino acids: CSARADRGSFTEAFF. The CDR3 DNA sequence: TGCAGTGCTAGAGCTGACAGGGGATCCTTCACTGAAGCTTTCTTT.

The V call is TRBV7-2, the J call TRBJ2-7; D remains ambiguous. The length of the CDR3 is 13 residues. V was shortened by 5 bases and J by 6 bases, with 14 bases between the two germline ends. The germline V gene has CDR1 SGHTA and CDR2 FQGNSA. The CDR3 nucleotides read TGTGCCAGCAGCCCAAGGGCTATTCGCGAGCAGTACTTC. This codes for CASSPRAIREQYF.

There are many counts of this clonotype. The chain combines TRBV28 with TRBJ1-5, with a weak D call TRBD1 (6 bases). Deletions cut 3 bases from V and 7 bases from J, with 13 bases between. The V gene's germline CDR1 is MDHEN and CDR2 SYDVKM. The CDR3 contains 14 residues. The CDR3: CASSLAGVGQPQHF. In DNA form, the CDR3 reads TGTGCCAGCAGTTTGGCAGGGGTTGGGCAGCCCCAGCATTTT.

CDR3 coding DNA: TGTGCCAGCAGTCGATCCGGGACAGGGATTCAGCCCCAGCATTTT. Its translation: CASSRSGTGIQPQHF. The chain recombines TRBV27 with TRBJ1-5; 9 nucleotides agree with TRBD1. There are 15 residues in the CDR3. With V trimmed by 5 bases and J by 6 bases, 8 bases remained unmatched. Germline values: CDR1 MNHEY, CDR2 SMNVEV (reference sequence).

Ten or more counts support this clonotype. For the CDR3, the DNA is TGTGCCAGCAGTTCTAACCGGACTAGCGGGATAAGGTGCGAGCAGTACTTC. Translated: CASSSNRTSGIRCEQYF. This chain connects TRBV27 to TRBJ2-7; TRBD2 matches at 12 bases. Germline V gene lookup returns CDR1 MNHEY and CDR2 SMNVEV (reference sequence). The CDR3 extends over 17 amino acids. Trimming removed 4 bases from V and 6 bases from J; junction bases left unmatched: 13.

The V and J genes are TRBV30 and TRBJ1-5; D is undetermined. The length of the CDR3 is 13 residues. Per the germline V gene, CDR1 is GTSNPN and CDR2 is SVGIG (reference sequence). Trimming took off 0 bases at V and 7 bases at J, with 10 bases between the two ends. CDR3 amino acids: CAWSVGRGQPQHF. In DNA, the CDR3 is TGTGCCTGGAGTGTAGGGAGAGGGCAGCCCCAGCATTTT.

This clonotype was seen many times. This sequence joins TRBV11-2 and TRBJ1-5; D is possibly TRBD1 (5 bases). The V gene lost 5 bases and the J gene lost 2 bases, with 10 bases spanning the gap. The CDR3 is 14 amino acids. Germline V gene sequence: CDR1 SGHAT, CDR2 FQNNGV. Here the CDR3 DNA reads TGTGCCAGCAGCGATGGAGGGGGCAATCAGCCCCAGCATTTT. It translates to CASSDGGGNQPQHF. Filled out from reference TRBV11-2 and TRBJ1-5, the complete variable domain reads EAGVAQSPRYKIIEKRQSVAFWCNPISGHATLYWYQQILGQGPKLLIQFQNNGVVDDSQLPKDRFSAERLKGVDSTLKIQPAKLEDSAVYLCASSDGGGNQPQHFGDGTRLSIL.

This clonotype has at least ten counts. The chain couples TRBV6-2 or TRBV6-3 to TRBJ2-5; no firm D call. Germline V gives CDR1 MNHEY, CDR2 SVGEGT. The CDR3 is 17 residues long. The V end lost 2 bases, the J end lost 1 base, and 17 bases lay between the germline ends. The DNA for the CDR3 is TGTGCCAGCAGTTACGTTATTGGTGAACAGATCCAAGAGACCCAGTACTTC. Protein sequence: CASSYVIGEQIQETQYF.

The gene calls are TRBV30 and TRBJ2-2; the match to TRBD1 covers 8 bases. Looked up from germline, CDR1 is GTSNPN and CDR2 is SVGIG (reference sequence). Unmatched junction bases numbered 10, after V lost 4 bases and J lost 6 bases. CDR3 length: 15 residues. This CDR3 is CAWKGTGLEAGELFF. The CDR3 bases are TGTGCCTGGAAGGGGACAGGCCTCGAGGCCGGGGAGCTGTTTTTT.

The chain links TRBV5-1 to TRBJ2-1; 12 bases are shared with TRBD2. The CDR3 runs to 14 residues. V shed 4 bases and J 9 bases; nucleotides not matched to a gene: 5. Germline CDR1 reads SGHRS; CDR2 reads YFSETQ. The CDR3 is CASSRLAGDGEQFF. Written as DNA, the CDR3 is TGCGCCAGCAGCAGACTAGCGGGAGATGGTGAGCAGTTCTTC.

This clonotype was seen a handful of times. The rearrangement uses TRBV10-3 and TRBJ1-2; D ambiguous. The V end was cut by 8 bases, the J end by 5 bases, with 12 bases between. Germline-derived CDR1 and CDR2 are ENHRY and SYGVKD. The CDR3 length is 12 residues. CDR3 in DNA: TGTGCCATCTACATAGGCTCTTATGGCTACACCTTC. It encodes CAIYIGSYGYTF.

This clonotype was seen repeatedly, ten times or more. The genes are TRBV14 and TRBJ2-7, with D uncertain. This CDR3 contains 12 residues. The ends were cut back, 0 bases at V and 3 bases at J, with 3 bases in the middle. Per germline, CDR1 SGHDN and CDR2 FVKESK. DNA for the CDR3: TGTGCCAGCAGCCAAGACATCTACGAGCAGTACTTC. Translation gives CASSQDIYEQYF.

The gene calls are TRBV19 and TRBJ1-5; the D gene is possibly TRBD1 (5 bases). This CDR3 has 13 amino acids. V lost 7 bases to trimming and J lost 7 bases, with 14 bases between them. Germline CDR1 and CDR2: LNHDA and SQIVND (reference sequence). The CDR3 here is CASKPTGGQPQHF. In nucleotides, the CDR3 is TGTGCCAGTAAGCCCACAGGCGGACAGCCCCAGCATTTT.

This sequence joins TRBV5-1 and TRBJ2-7; TRBD2 matches at 16 bases. V lost 4 bases and J lost 2; bases outside the gene matches: 9. Germline CDR1 SGHRS, CDR2 YFSETQ. CDR3 size: 18 residues. The CDR3 DNA sequence: TGCGCCAGCAGCCGGACCTCGGGACTAGCGGGAGGGACCTACGAGCAGTACTTC. It translates to CASSRTSGLAGGTYEQYF.

V is TRBV28 and J is TRBJ2-1; 9 nucleotides line up with TRBD2. There are 16 residues in the CDR3. Trimming cost V 5 bases and J 4 bases; bases outside gene matches: 9. The germline V gene has CDR1 MDHEN and CDR2 SYDVKM. In DNA, the CDR3 is TGTGCCAGCAGTCCAAGACTAGCGGCCTTTTACAATGAGCAGTTCTTC. It codes for CASSPRLAAFYNEQFF.

This clonotype was detected a few times. This chain connects TRBV29-1 to TRBJ2-7, with D possibly being TRBD1 (5 bases). The CDR3 spans 15 residues. Trimming stripped 0 bases from V and 0 bases from J, with 12 bases between. In germline, CDR1 is SQVTM, CDR2 ANQGSEA. The CDR3 loop reads CSVEDPRVSSYEQYF. DNA of the CDR3: TGCAGCGTTGAAGATCCCAGGGTGAGCTCCTACGAGCAGTACTTC.

This clonotype was seen ten or more times. This chain joins TRBV2 and TRBJ2-7, with a tentative D call TRBD1 (6 bases). The CDR3 covers 14 residues. The ends were cut back, 4 bases at V and 2 bases at J, with 12 bases in the middle. In germline, CDR1 is SNHLY, CDR2 FYNNEI. CDR3 amino acids: CASSVLGATYEQYF. The CDR3 bases are TGTGCCAGCAGTGTTTTGGGGGCCACCTACGAGCAGTACTTC.

This clonotype was counted ten times or more. The genes are TRBV28 and TRBJ2-7, with D tentatively TRBD2 (5 bases). The CDR3 covers 15 residues. Deletions cut 3 bases from V and 2 bases from J, with 14 bases between. Germline CDR1 reads MDHEN; CDR2 reads SYDVKM. As DNA, the CDR3 is TGTGCCAGCAGTTTGTCTGTAGCGCCAACCTACGAGCAGTACTTC. Amino acids: CASSLSVAPTYEQYF.

On this clonotype itself: This could be a read error, since a much larger clone is one nucleotide away. This chain connects TRBV6-1 to TRBJ1-6, with D hard to call. Looked up from germline, CDR1 is MNHNS and CDR2 is SASEGT. The CDR3 is made up of 16 amino acids. In nucleotides, the CDR3 is TGTGCCGGAAAGGACGAGGCAGCCAGCTATAATGCACCCCTCCACTTT. It codes for CAGKDEAASYNAPLHF.

This chain connects TRBV5-1 to TRBJ1-5; TRBD1 is a possible D gene (5 bases). Germline V gene lookup returns CDR1 SGHRS and CDR2 YFSETQ. Trimming took off 2 bases at V and 0 bases at J, with 12 bases between the two ends. This CDR3 comprises 16 residues. The CDR3 loop reads CASSLGAGGSNQPQHF. Written as DNA, the CDR3 is TGCGCCAGCAGCTTAGGGGCTGGGGGTAGCAATCAGCCCCAGCATTTT.

This clonotype was counted between two and nine times. The chain links TRBV20-1 to TRBJ2-7; 9 nucleotides line up with TRBD2. V gave up 4 bases and J gave up 0 bases; unmatched junction bases: 7. The CDR3 is 15 amino acids. The V gene's germline CDR1 is DFQATT and CDR2 SNEGSKA (reference sequence). The CDR3 nucleotides read TGCAGTGCTAATACCTTTAGCGGGAGCTCCTACGAGCAGTACTTC. It encodes CSANTFSGSSYEQYF.